The 32 T cell receptor beta chains presented below share a single source sample, sequenced in a study of response to subunit inactivated influenza vaccine. TCRdb used MiXCR to reprocess the RT-PCR reads, holding one entry per CDR3 protein. The table includes about 540,000 distinct CDR3 sequences, approximately 24% detected once. These sequences were also reported in another study, on T cells expressing NK-cell markers. This second study notes: The authors made TCR beta cDNA libraries by 5'RACE template switching. This switching added a universal primer site and UMIs.

The specimen was CD4+ T cells sorted from PBMCs, collected 11 to 12 days after vaccination. Receptors were obtained from a man in his fifties or sixties who received an inactivated influenza vaccine.

This clonotype was observed a few times. The chain joins TRBV24-1 to TRBJ2-1; D is uncertain. The germline V gene has CDR1 KGHDR and CDR2 SFDVKD. Deletions cut 2 bases from V and 6 bases from J, with 7 bases between. The CDR3 is 13 amino acids. The CDR3 DNA reads TGTGCCACCAGTGATTGGAGCTCCAATGAGCAGTTCTTC. Encoded protein: CATSDWSSNEQFF.

This chain links TRBV7-2 with TRBJ2-3; 10 bases are shared with TRBD1. In germline, CDR1 is SGHTA, CDR2 FQGNSA. This CDR3 spans 14 amino acids. V lost 8 bases, J lost 5 bases, and 7 bases stayed unmatched. As DNA, the CDR3 is TGTGCCAGCGCCGGGACAGGGGTTCGAGATACGCAGTATTTT. Its protein product is CASAGTGVRDTQYF.

The V and J genes are TRBV29-1 and TRBJ1-1, with unresolved D. The germline V and J ends were trimmed by 2 bases and 1 base, with 8 bases remaining between them. This CDR3 has 13 amino acids. The germline V gene encodes CDR1 SQVTM and CDR2 ANQGSEA. The DNA of the CDR3 is TGCAGCGTTGAAACAGCCCAGAACACTGAAGCTTTCTTT. It translates to CSVETAQNTEAFF.

This clonotype was counted a single time. V and J are TRBV19 and TRBJ2-2; tentative D call: TRBD2 (6 bases). Trimming took 7 bases from V and 2 from J, leaving 14 bases between them. The germline gives CDR1 LNHDA, CDR2 SQIVND (reference sequence). This CDR3 region has 15 residues. CDR3 region: CASTPGEPNTGELFF. CDR3 in DNA: TGTGCCAGTACCCCGGGAGAGCCCAACACCGGGGAGCTGTTTTTT.

V gene TRBV9 combines with J gene TRBJ1-3; 10 bases agree with TRBD1. Per germline, CDR1 SGDLS and CDR2 YYNGEE. V lost 3 bases, J lost 3 bases, and 3 bases stayed unmatched. The CDR3 has 15 amino acids. The CDR3 region is CASSERDRGGNTIYF. The CDR3 nucleotides are TGTGCCAGCAGCGAAAGGGACAGGGGTGGAAACACCATATATTTT.

As DNA, the CDR3 is TGTGCCAGCAGCTTAGCGCGGGGGACTTTAGAGACCCAGTACTTC. Its protein product is CASSLARGTLETQYF. The chain recombines TRBV7-2 with TRBJ2-5; 7 nucleotides align to TRBD2. The germline CDR1 and CDR2 sequences are SGHTA and FQGNSA. J gave up 4 bases and V 0 bases, and 5 bases lay outside the gene matches. The CDR3 covers 15 residues.

This clonotype came up many times. The CDR3 is CSVVSGGKNEQFF. The CDR3 DNA reads TGCAGCGTTGTGTCAGGGGGCAAAAATGAGCAGTTCTTC. The rearrangement joins TRBV29-1 to TRBJ2-1; TRBD1 matches 8 bases. Germline CDR1 is SQVTM and CDR2 is ANQGSEA. Losses at the gene ends were 4 bases for V and 7 bases for J; bases not matched to a gene: 6. The CDR3 spans 13 residues.

This chain links TRBV11-2 with TRBJ2-5; 9 bases match TRBD2. V was pared by 3 bases and J by 5 bases, with 4 bases of the junction left unmatched. CDR1 and CDR2 from the germline V gene are SGHAT and FQNNGV. The CDR3 length is 14 residues. The CDR3 DNA reads as TGTGCCAGCAGCTTTGTAGCGGGGGAGGAGACCCAGTACTTC. Protein product: CASSFVAGEETQYF.

This chain connects TRBV6-5 to TRBJ2-3, with D possibly being TRBD1 (6 bases). The germline V gene has CDR1 MNHEY and CDR2 SVGAGI. The CDR3 sequence is 16 residues long. The V end was cut by 0 bases, the J end by 5 bases, with 15 bases between. CDR3 loop: CASSYSIGTGRDTQYF. The CDR3 DNA sequence: TGTGCCAGCAGTTACTCGATCGGCACAGGGAGAGATACGCAGTATTTT.

This clonotype was picked up one time. A clone one base away is much larger, so this may be a read error. The CDR3 loop reads CASRYMSTTSGRGDEQFF. CDR3 DNA: TGTGCCAGCAGATACATGTCGACAACGAGCGGGAGAGGGGATGAGCAGTTCTTC. The chain has TRBV6-2 or TRBV6-3 and TRBJ2-1, with TRBD2 matching over 8 bases. CDR1 is MNHEY, CDR2 SVGEGT, per germline. The CDR3 covers 18 residues. J gave up 8 bases and V 6 bases, and 21 bases lay outside the gene matches.

This clonotype came up a few times. This chain links TRBV6-5 with TRBJ1-1; D call uncertain. Germline V gene data show CDR1 as MNHEY and CDR2 as SVGAGI. The CDR3 sequence is 13 residues long. V shed 0 bases and J shed 4 bases, with 6 bases lying between them. The CDR3 protein is CASSYSVGTEAFF. The CDR3 DNA reads TGTGCCAGCAGTTACTCCGTGGGCACTGAAGCTTTCTTT.

This rearrangement joins TRBV18 to TRBJ1-1; D unresolved. Deletions cut 0 bases from V and 11 bases from J, with 16 bases between. The CDR3 covers 14 residues. CDR1 and CDR2 from the germline V gene are KGHSH and LQKENI. The CDR3 reads CASSPPSNPRRAFF. The CDR3 DNA reads TGTGCCAGCTCACCACCGTCGAACCCCAGAAGGGCTTTCTTT. Supplemented by reference TRBV18 and TRBJ1-1, the full variable domain reads NAGVMQNPRHLVRRRGQEARLRCSPMKGHSHVYWYRQLPEEGLKFMVYLQKENIIDESGMPKERFSAEFPKEGPSILRIQQVVRGDSAAYFCASSPPSNPRRAFFGQGTRLTVV.

The chain uses TRBV29-1 and TRBJ2-1, with 7 bases identical to TRBD1. Germline trimming cut 6 bases from V and 7 bases from J; bases unmatched to any gene: 6. CDR3 length equals 12 residues. Germline V lookup: CDR1 SQVTM, CDR2 ANQGSEA. The CDR3 nucleotides are TGCAGCGTCAAGGACAGGTGGAATGAGCAGTTCTTC. This encodes CSVKDRWNEQFF.

This clonotype was counted only a few times. Germline and junction disagree at one end, which may indicate a read error. The rearrangement links TRBV20-1 to TRBJ2-7; 12 bases line up with TRBD2. The germline V gene encodes CDR1 DFQATT and CDR2 SNEGSKA (reference sequence). The CDR3 runs 14 residues. The CDR3 is CSANNPSGRGFAHF. Written as DNA, the CDR3 is TGCAGTGCTAATAATCCTAGCGGGAGGGGGTTTGCGCACTTC.

This clonotype has a handful of counts. V gene TRBV4-2 combines with J gene TRBJ2-1; TRBD2 aligns across 8 bases. The junction had 14 bases not matched to a gene; V was cut back by 4 bases and J by 3 bases. CDR1 and CDR2 from the germline V gene are LGHNA and YNFKEQ. CDR3 length: 18 residues. The DNA of the CDR3 is TGTGCCAGCAGCCTGTACATCTCGACTAGCGAGTTCTACAATGAGCAGTTCTTC. This sequence encodes CASSLYISTSEFYNEQFF.

This clonotype has more than one count but fewer than ten. This chain links TRBV10-3 with TRBJ2-1, with 9 positions matching TRBD2. Germline CDR1 reads ENHRY; CDR2 reads SYGVKD. V dropped 0 bases and J dropped 4; count of bases not matched to a gene: 7. CDR3 length: 17 residues. The chain's CDR3 is CAISESTTSGSYNEQFF. CDR3 sequence (DNA): TGTGCCATCAGTGAGTCGACGACTAGCGGCTCTTACAATGAGCAGTTCTTC.

The chain joins TRBV24-1 to TRBJ2-5, with D tentatively TRBD2 (6 bases). Germline assignment: CDR1 KGHDR and CDR2 SFDVKD. The ends were cut back, 3 bases at V and 3 bases at J, with 16 bases in the middle. The CDR3 consists of 16 residues. The CDR3, as DNA: TGTGCCACCAGTGATCACCGGAGGGTACCCGAAGAGACCCAGTACTTC. Its translation: CATSDHRRVPEETQYF.

The chain recombines TRBV5-1 with TRBJ2-5, with 8 bases lining up with TRBD2. J was trimmed by 5 bases and V by 8 bases; bases with no gene match: 17. In germline, CDR1 is SGHRS, CDR2 YFSETQ. The CDR3 is made up of 16 amino acids. CDR3 amino acids: CARTLPAGDVGETQYF. The CDR3 nucleotides are TGCGCCAGAACCCTGCCAGCGGGGGACGTAGGCGAGACCCAGTACTTC.

The V and J genes are TRBV20-1 and TRBJ1-4, with 8 bases lining up with TRBD1. The CDR3 has 13 amino acids. Germline V gene sequence: CDR1 DFQATT, CDR2 SNEGSKA (reference sequence). The ends lost 1 base at V and 5 bases at J; junction bases unmatched: 0. CDR3 nucleotides: TGCAGTGCTAGAGGGACAGGGAATGAAAAACTGTTTTTT. Protein: CSARGTGNEKLFF.

This clonotype was picked up a small number of times. This rearrangement joins TRBV18 to TRBJ1-4; D perhaps matches TRBD1 (5 bases). The CDR3 runs to 13 residues. The germline gives CDR1 KGHSH, CDR2 LQKENI. V dropped 2 bases and J dropped 7 bases, with 8 bases sitting between them. The DNA for the CDR3 is TGTGCCAGCTCACCAGGGGCCGGTGAAAAACTGTTTTTT. The encoded protein is CASSPGAGEKLFF.

This clonotype was observed a handful of times. Here the CDR3 reads CASSLVNNYGYTF. The CDR3 DNA is TGTGCCAGCAGCTTGGTAAATAACTATGGCTACACCTTC. The chain links TRBV6-2 or TRBV6-3 to TRBJ1-2, with D unclear. CDR1 MNHEY and CDR2 SVGEGT come from the germline V gene. CDR3 length equals 13 residues. The V and J ends lost 6 bases and 1 base respectively, with 9 bases between them.

This clonotype has at least ten counts. The chain couples TRBV3-1 to TRBJ2-2; TRBD1 matches 10 bases. The CDR3 has 16 residues. The germline gives CDR1 LGHDT, CDR2 YNNKEL (reference sequence). With 4 bases clipped from V and 6 bases from J, the junction kept 8 bases outside the gene matches. This chain's CDR3 is CASSPSGTGEAGELFF. The CDR3, as DNA: TGTGCCAGCAGCCCTTCCGGGACAGGGGAGGCCGGGGAGCTGTTTTTT.

In its sample, this clonotype was seen a few times. CDR3 DNA: TGTGCCAGCACCCTGGACAGGCAGGAAGAGACCCAGTACTTC. The encoded protein is CASTLDRQEETQYF. This rearrangement joins TRBV6-1 to TRBJ2-5; TRBD1 agrees at 7 bases. V lost 7 bases and J lost 3; bases outside the gene matches: 8. Germline V gives CDR1 MNHNS, CDR2 SASEGT. This CDR3 contains 14 residues.

This chain joins TRBV12-3 or TRBV12-4 and TRBJ2-7, with TRBD2 identical over 8 bases. The CDR3 runs 14 residues. Trimming cost V 6 bases and J 3 bases; bases outside gene matches: 7. The CDR3 here is CASSVQRESYEQYF. As DNA, the CDR3 is TGTGCCAGCAGCGTTCAGCGGGAGAGCTACGAGCAGTACTTC.

This clonotype was detected a few times. This chain joins TRBV5-1 and TRBJ2-7, with 8 nucleotides matching TRBD1. After removal of 0 bases from V and 3 bases from J, the junction contained 2 bases not matched to a gene. Germline CDR1 and CDR2: SGHRS and YFSETQ. CDR3 size: 14 residues. The CDR3 is CASSLGDRFYEQYF. Here the CDR3 DNA reads TGCGCCAGCAGCTTGGGGGACAGGTTCTACGAGCAGTACTTC.

This clonotype was observed a few times. This chain links TRBV5-1 with TRBJ2-1, with TRBD2 matching 11 bases. CDR1 and CDR2 (germline): SGHRS, YFSETQ. The length of the CDR3 is 16 residues. Germline trimming cut 0 bases from V and 4 bases from J; bases unmatched to any gene: 3. The CDR3 sequence is CASSLESSGGYNEQFF. In nucleotides, the CDR3 is TGCGCCAGCAGCTTGGAGTCTAGCGGGGGGTACAATGAGCAGTTCTTC. Full variable domain (rest looked up from reference TRBV5-1 and TRBJ2-1): KAGVTQTPRYLIKTRGQQVTLSCSPISGHRSVSWYQQTPGQGLQFLFEYFSETQRNKGNFPGRFSGRQFSNSRSEMNVSTLELGDSALYLCASSLESSGGYNEQFFGPGTRLTVL.

There are many counts of this clonotype. Here the CDR3 DNA reads TGCGCCAGCAGCTTGGGACCCGGATCTTACGGCGACAACACTGAAGCTTTCTTT. Translating gives CASSLGPGSYGDNTEAFF. This chain links TRBV5-1 with TRBJ1-1; D gene uncertain. With 0 bases removed from V and 2 bases from J, the gap between germline ends came to 20 bases. The CDR3 totals 18 residues. The germline V gene encodes CDR1 SGHRS and CDR2 YFSETQ.

The CDR3 bases are TGTGCCAGCTCAAAAACGACAGGAGGGATATTAAAGAGCTCTGGGGCCAACGTCCTGACTTTC. Its protein is CASSKTTGGILKSSGANVLTF. This chain uses TRBV18 with TRBJ2-6; D is perhaps TRBD1 or TRBD2 (6 bases each). The CDR3 contains 21 residues. Trimming pared 5 bases from V and 0 bases from J, leaving 26 bases between. The germline V gene encodes CDR1 KGHSH and CDR2 LQKENI.

The V and J genes are TRBV6-1 and TRBJ1-2, with no clear D. CDR3 length: 14 amino acids. The germline gives CDR1 MNHNS, CDR2 SASEGT. V lost 7 bases to trimming and J lost 10 bases, with 22 bases between them. The CDR3 is CASISGGLSMDYTF. CDR3 DNA: TGTGCCAGCATATCAGGCGGCCTCTCTATGGACTACACCTTC.

The V gene is TRBV6-5, the J gene TRBJ2-5; D is unresolved. The length of the CDR3 is 12 residues. The V end was cut by 4 bases, the J end by 5 bases, with 8 bases between. Per the germline V gene, CDR1 is MNHEY and CDR2 is SVGAGI. Here the CDR3 reads CASSSGAETQYF. The CDR3 coding sequence is TGTGCCAGCAGTTCGGGTGCCGAGACCCAGTACTTC.

The chain links TRBV27 to TRBJ2-4; weak D call: TRBD1 (6 bases). CDR1 is MNHEY and CDR2 is SMNVEV in the germline V gene (reference sequence). Between the trimmed V and J ends, which lost 6 bases and 3 bases, there was a span of 15 bases. The CDR3 runs to 15 residues. This CDR3 is CASSPMTGVKNIQYF. The DNA for the CDR3 is TGTGCCAGCAGCCCCATGACAGGAGTCAAAAACATTCAGTACTTC.

The genes are TRBV24-1 and TRBJ2-1, with D maybe TRBD1 (6 bases). The germline V gene encodes CDR1 KGHDR and CDR2 SFDVKD. V was clipped by 1 base and J by 10 bases, with 13 bases between them. The CDR3 consists of 14 residues. The CDR3, as DNA: TGTGCCACCAGTGATTTTAGGGGGAGTCGGGAGCAGTTCTTC. Translated, it gives CATSDFRGSREQFF.